Shown below are 3 T cell receptor beta chains from a single sample sequenced in a study of CD8+CD57+ T cells in acquired aplastic anemia. Genomic DNA constituted the template upon which TCR beta VDJ and CDR3 profiling was performed. TCRdb passed the reads through MiXCR, listing each CDR3 protein once. Of 150,000 to 200,000 distinct CDR3 sequences in the sample, about 64% are singletons; the top ten hold 46%. Sequencing was carried out using sorted CD4+, CD8+, or CD8+CD57+ T cells (not recorded which) from PBMCs. All receptors come from a human donor with severe aplastic anemia or a healthy control (not recorded which).

The chain employs TRBV2 and TRBJ2-7, with TRBD1 matching 7 bases. Germline V CDR1 and CDR2: SNHLY, FYNNEI. Trimming removed 4 bases from V and 6 bases from J; junction bases left unmatched: 6. The CDR3 spans 13 residues. The CDR3 DNA sequence: TGTGCCAGCAGTGTTCGGCAGGGGGTCGAGCAGTACTTC. Protein: CASSVRQGVEQYF.

This clonotype was recorded a few times. A read error may be the cause here, since a much bigger clone is one base away. Since the CDR3 does not end with the conserved phenylalanine or tryptophan, this likely comes from a read error. This chain links TRBV6-5 with TRBJ1-6; 7 bases are shared with TRBD1. After removal of 7 bases from V and 3 bases from J, the junction contained 6 bases not matched to a gene. This CDR3 has 15 residues. CDR1 is MNHEY, CDR2 SVGAGI, per germline. The CDR3 bases are TGTGCCAGCAACCCCACAGGGGACTATAATTCACCCCTCCACCTT. Protein sequence: CASNPTGDYNSPLHL.

Note on this clonotype: The CDR3 ends on some other residue instead of the conserved phenylalanine or tryptophan, so this is likely a read error. This chain links TRBV2 with TRBJ1-1; TRBD1 matches 9 bases. Trimming cost V 4 bases and J 5 bases; bases outside gene matches: 5. The CDR3 is 14 residues long. From germline, CDR1 is SNHLY and CDR2 FYNNEI. CDR3 in amino acids: CASSVRDRDTEAFS. As DNA, the CDR3 is TGTGCCAGCAGTGTCCGGGACAGGGATACTGAAGCTTTCTCT.